This T cell receptor beta chain was sequenced for a study of spatial heterogeneity in lung cancer. Regarding this clonotype: The antigen remains undetermined.

Indicated time point: sample taken at primary tumor resection. Unsorted whole RNA samples from tumor, nontumor lung or frozen PBMC were sequenced. The donors comprised approximately 75 untreated early-stage non-small cell lung cancer patients. One entry per CDR3 protein, called by TCRdb with MiXCR from the 5' RACE reads. The top ten clones hold about 3% of a sample with about 52,000 distinct CDR3 sequences, less than 8.5% of them seen once. Findings and limits, study-wide: At tumor resection, ubiquitous expanded TCRs were detected in blood more often than later.

After removal of 5 bases from V and 6 bases from J, the junction contained 7 bases not matched to a gene. This CDR3 spans 15 amino acids. CDR1 and CDR2 from the germline V gene are SGHTA and FQGTGA. This receptor was identified in a female donor with early-stage non-small cell lung cancer. The chain couples TRBV7-3 to TRBJ2-1, with 10 bases lining up with TRBD1. This specimen consisted of PBMCs, obtained at surgery. The CDR3 here is CASSLDRGPFNEQFF. Written as DNA, the CDR3 is TGTGCCAGCAGCCTAGACAGGGGGCCCTTCAATGAGCAGTTCTTC.